This TCR beta chain appears in the sequencing data of a study of T cells after yellow fever vaccination. As for the study in general: Researchers used SMART-Seq v4 Ultra Low Input to prepare fractions that had low cell numbers.

Points from the study as a whole: Any FACS-sorted repertoire could hold abundant clonotypes that contaminate it from the bulk population.

V was clipped by 5 bases and J by 3 bases, with 14 bases between them. Germline values: CDR1 SGHTA, CDR2 FQGTGA. The CDR3 is made up of 15 amino acids. This clonotype has more than one count but fewer than ten. The antigen is undetermined. MiXCR, run by TCRdb on the 5' RACE reads, gives a single entry per CDR3 protein. The data hold almost 600,000 distinct CDR3 sequences, with roughly 13% observed a single time. The chain employs TRBV7-3 and TRBJ1-3, with D perhaps TRBD1 (5 bases). The sequences come from PBMCs, collected on the day of the yellow fever booster vaccination. The sequence came from a man younger than 45 who received the YFV17D yellow fever vaccine. CDR3 DNA sequence: TGTGCCAGCAGCCCCCAGGGTGGGGTTGGAAACACCATATATTTT. It translates to CASSPQGGVGNTIYF.